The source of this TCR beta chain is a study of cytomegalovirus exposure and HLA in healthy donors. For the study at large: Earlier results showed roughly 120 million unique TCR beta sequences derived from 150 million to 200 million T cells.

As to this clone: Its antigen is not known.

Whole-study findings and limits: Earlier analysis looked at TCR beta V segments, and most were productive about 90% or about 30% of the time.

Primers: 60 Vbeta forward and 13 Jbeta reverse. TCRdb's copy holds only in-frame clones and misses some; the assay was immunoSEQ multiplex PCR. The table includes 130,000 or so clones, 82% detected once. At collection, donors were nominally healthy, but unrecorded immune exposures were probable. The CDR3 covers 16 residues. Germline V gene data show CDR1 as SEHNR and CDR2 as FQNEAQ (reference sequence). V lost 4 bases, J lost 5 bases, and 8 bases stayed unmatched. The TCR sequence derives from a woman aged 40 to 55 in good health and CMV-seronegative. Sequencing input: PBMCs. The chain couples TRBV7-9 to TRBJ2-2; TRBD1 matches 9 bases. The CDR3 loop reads CASSSKGQGKTGELFF. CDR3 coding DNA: TGTGCCAGCAGCTCAAAGGGACAGGGAAAGACCGGGGAGCTGTTTTTT.